The 16 T cell receptor beta chains presented below share a single source sample, sequenced in a study of cytomegalovirus exposure and HLA in healthy donors. Here immunoSEQ multiplex PCR was the method, and the copy in TCRdb shows in-frame clones only, minus some. The table shows some 120,000 clones, with roughly 90% occurring only once. The specimen sequenced was PBMCs. Receptors were obtained from a man aged 25 to 40 in good health and CMV-seronegative.

The V gene is TRBV18, the J gene TRBJ2-7; TRBD2 aligns across 12 bases. The CDR3 has 13 residues. The V segment lost 7 bases and the J segment 7 bases; nucleotides outside the gene matches: 5. Germline CDR1 and CDR2: KGHSH and LQKENI. The CDR3 DNA sequence: TGTGCCAGCTTCCTAGCGGGAGGGGAAGAGCAGTACTTC. The encoded protein is CASFLAGGEEQYF.

V and J are TRBV6-1 and TRBJ1-1, with a weak D call TRBD1 (6 bases). This CDR3 comprises 13 residues. CDR1 and CDR2 (germline): MNHNS, SASEGT. Trimming removed 4 bases at V and 3 bases at J, with 9 bases between. For the CDR3, the DNA is TGTGCCAGCAGTGGTTGGACAGACACTGAAGCTTTCTTT. It encodes CASSGWTDTEAFF.

This clone was recorded once. The V call is TRBV7-2, the J call TRBJ1-2; TRBD1 agrees at 10 bases. With 4 bases clipped from V and 5 bases from J, the junction kept 7 bases outside the gene matches. Germline CDR1 is SGHTA and CDR2 is FQGNSA. The CDR3 contains 15 residues. The CDR3 spells CASSSRDRGLYGYTF. The CDR3 DNA follows: TGTGCCAGCAGCTCAAGGGACAGGGGCTTATATGGCTACACCTTC. The full variable domain, completed using reference TRBV7-2 and TRBJ1-2, is GAGVSQSPSNKVTEKGKDVELRCDPISGHTALYWYRQSLGQGLEFLIYFQGNSAPDKSGLPSDRFSAERTGGSVSTLTIQRTQQEDSAVYLCASSSRDRGLYGYTFGSGTRLTVV.

This clone occurred a few times. CDR3 amino acids: CASTPGQSSNQPQHF. The CDR3 bases are TGTGCCAGCACCCCGGGACAGAGTAGCAATCAGCCCCAGCATTTT. The chain has TRBV6-6 and TRBJ1-5, with 7 nucleotides matching TRBD1. V shed 7 bases, J shed 0 bases, and the junction held 6 bases outside the gene matches. There are 15 residues in the CDR3. Germline assignment: CDR1 MNHNY and CDR2 SVGAGI (reference sequence).

The V and J genes are TRBV2 and TRBJ1-6; 9 bases align to TRBD1. V was clipped by 5 bases and J by 4 bases; unmatched bases: 9. The germline CDR1 and CDR2 sequences are SNHLY and FYNNEI. The CDR3 is made up of 17 amino acids. The CDR3 DNA is TGTGCCAGCAGTCCCACTGGACAGGGGATTTATAATTCACCCCTCCACTTT. Protein: CASSPTGQGIYNSPLHF.

This clone was counted only a few times. The V call is TRBV13, the J call TRBJ1-1; D call uncertain. There are 16 residues in the CDR3. Germline V gene sequence: CDR1 PRHDT, CDR2 FYEKMQ (reference sequence). The ends were cut back, 5 bases at V and 5 bases at J, with 21 bases in the middle. The CDR3 sequence is CASSASLGIRDTEAFF. CDR3 sequence (DNA): TGTGCCAGCAGCGCTTCTCTTGGAATCCGGGATACTGAAGCTTTCTTT. Filled out from reference TRBV13 and TRBJ1-1, the complete variable domain reads AAGVIQSPRHLIKEKRETATLKCYPIPRHDTVYWYQQGPGQDPQFLISFYEKMQSDKGSIPDRFSAQQFSDYHSELNMSSLELGDSALYFCASSASLGIRDTEAFFGQGTRLTVV.

The V and J genes are TRBV7-9 and TRBJ2-5; 7 bases are shared with TRBD2. Trimming cost V 5 bases and J 5 bases; bases outside gene matches: 11. This CDR3 comprises 15 residues. Germline CDR1 and CDR2: SEHNR and FQNEAQ (reference sequence). In DNA form, the CDR3 reads TGTGCCAGCAGCCCTATAGCGGGCATAGCGGAGACCCAGTACTTC. It yields the protein CASSPIAGIAETQYF.

The CDR3 bases are TGTGCCTGGAGTGTAGGGACAGGGACCGAGCAGTACTTC. Its translation: CAWSVGTGTEQYF. The rearrangement links TRBV30 to TRBJ2-7; TRBD1 matches at 9 bases. V gave up 0 bases and J gave up 6 bases; unmatched junction bases: 3. CDR1 GTSNPN and CDR2 SVGIG come from the germline V gene (reference sequence). CDR3 length equals 13 residues.

This clone is a singleton in its sample. The chain couples TRBV6-1 to TRBJ1-1; TRBD1 aligns across 7 bases. V gave up 5 bases and J gave up 5 bases; unmatched junction bases: 8. Germline V gives CDR1 MNHNS, CDR2 SASEGT. The CDR3 covers 14 residues. The CDR3 nucleotides are TGTGCCAGCAGTCGACAGGGAACAATGACTGAAGCTTTCTTT. Its protein is CASSRQGTMTEAFF.

This chain connects TRBV7-6 to TRBJ2-2; 9 bases match TRBD2. Germline lookup yields CDR1 SGHVS and CDR2 FNYEAQ. J gave up 2 bases and V 5 bases, and 3 bases lay outside the gene matches. The CDR3 spans 15 residues. CDR3 in DNA: TGTGCCAGCAGCCCTAGCGGGATCAACACCGGGGAGCTGTTTTTT. Its protein product is CASSPSGINTGELFF.

The CDR3, as DNA: TGTGCCAGCAGTGCGGGACAGACGTCGAACACTGAAGCTTTCTTT. Amino acids: CASSAGQTSNTEAFF. The chain joins TRBV6-5 to TRBJ1-1; 7 bases are a match to TRBD1. This CDR3 has 15 residues. Germline CDR1 is MNHEY and CDR2 is SVGAGI. J was trimmed by 1 base and V by 5 bases; bases with no gene match: 7.

This chain's CDR3 is CASKQRAGTSGSTDTQYF. The CDR3 bases are TGTGCCAGCAAACAACGAGCCGGGACTAGCGGTAGCACAGATACGCAGTATTTT. V usage is TRBV7-2 and J usage is TRBJ2-3; 11 nucleotides match TRBD2. Germline assignment: CDR1 SGHTA and CDR2 FQGNSA. The CDR3 contains 18 residues. The junction had 12 bases not matched to a gene; V was cut back by 7 bases and J by 0 bases.

The rearrangement links TRBV5-1 to TRBJ2-2; TRBD1 matches at 7 bases. This CDR3 is built from 17 residues. The junction had 12 bases not matched to a gene; V was cut back by 7 bases and J by 0 bases. Germline V gene data show CDR1 as SGHRS and CDR2 as YFSETQ. The chain's CDR3 is CASGPRRTGTNTGELFF. The CDR3 DNA reads as TGCGCCAGCGGCCCACGCAGGACAGGAACGAACACCGGGGAGCTGTTTTTT.

J is TRBJ1-1 and V is TRBV7-9; perhaps TRBD1 as D (5 bases). The CDR3 totals 15 residues. Germline loops: CDR1 SEHNR, CDR2 FQNEAQ (reference sequence). V lost 0 bases and J lost 4, with 12 bases in between. Written as DNA, the CDR3 is TGTGCCAGCAGCTTAGCGCCCTCGGACATCACTGAAGCTTTCTTT. Translating gives CASSLAPSDITEAFF.

This chain joins TRBV9 and TRBJ2-5, with TRBD2 as a possible D gene (5 bases). The V end lost 4 bases, the J end lost 1 base, and 14 bases lay between the germline ends. CDR1 is SGDLS and CDR2 is YYNGEE in the germline V gene. CDR3 size: 15 residues. The chain's CDR3 is CASSTIGRGQETQYF. The CDR3 coding sequence is TGTGCCAGCAGCACAATAGGTCGGGGCCAAGAGACCCAGTACTTC.

This chain uses TRBV5-6 with TRBJ1-4; D call uncertain. Trimming left V 2 bases short and J 3 bases short, with 11 bases between. CDR1 and CDR2 from the germline V gene are SGHDT and YYEEEE. The CDR3 runs 15 residues. The CDR3 sequence is CASSFIRVPNEKLFF. DNA for the CDR3: TGTGCCAGCAGCTTCATCCGGGTCCCTAATGAAAAACTGTTTTTT.